This T cell receptor (beta chain) appears in the sequencing data of a study of T cell repertoires in cytomegalovirus infection. Overall study context: The public TCR beta signatures pointed to both CMV infection and matching HLA type.

Study-level findings and limits: In two of eight donors, the top clonotype was HLA-C-restricted CMV-specific. CMV carriers with the relevant HLA were identified by cumulative public TCR beta family frequency.

This clonotype was seen a handful of times. Its cognate antigen is unknown. Using its own MiXCR run on the reads, TCRdb lists one record per CDR3 protein. The sample has hundreds of thousands of distinct CDR3 sequences, approximately 24% seen once; the top ten hold less than 9.5%. The sequencing sample was made of CD8+ T cells from PBMCs. The sequence was collected from a human donor in good health (CMV status not recorded). Some clones in this sample may be carry-over from other donors' samples.

The CDR3: CASSYLGATDTQYF. The CDR3, as DNA: TGTGCCAGCAGTTACCTCGGGGCTACAGATACGCAGTATTTT. The chain links TRBV6-2 or TRBV6-3 to TRBJ2-3; either TRBD1 or TRBD2 may supply D (5 bases each). Trimming removed 2 bases at V and 3 bases at J, with 9 bases between. Germline CDR1 MNHEY, CDR2 SVGEGT. The CDR3 consists of 14 residues.